This is a list of T cell receptor beta chains from one sample in a study of control samples from healthy donors and cancer patients. Sequenced by immunoSEQ multiplex PCR; TCRdb stores in-frame clones only, minus some. The sample carries over 90,000 clones, roughly 90% recorded once. Sequenced sample: PBMCs. These receptors were taken from a man between 60 and 75 years old with lung cancer. The CDR3 runs from the conserved cysteine through the conserved F or W. Fields, in order: clone size, D gene, J gene, V gene, CDR3 protein, CDR3 DNA. A D gene is named only where the DNA matches it firmly. Not all rows give a size; the values are once, few, many and, for expanded clones, a class.

size: .
D: .
J: TRBJ2-5
V: TRBV25-1
CDR3: CASSEGARVRETQYF
DNA: TGTGCCAGCAGTGAAGGAGCAAGGGTCCGGGAGACCCAGTACTTC

size: .
D: TRBD1
J: TRBJ2-3
V: TRBV6-1
CDR3: CASSEGSGGTQYF
DNA: TGTGCCAGCAGTGAAGGGTCAGGGGGTACGCAGTATTTT

size: .
D: TRBD2
J: TRBJ2-1
V: TRBV6-1
CDR3: CASSELIAGGDNEQFF
DNA: TGTGCCAGCAGTGAGCTAATAGCGGGGGGGGACAATGAGCAGTTCTTC

size: .
D: .
J: TRBJ1-1
V: TRBV6-4
CDR3: CASSELPATEAFF
DNA: TGTGCCAGCAGTGAGCTTCCTGCCACTGAAGCTTTCTTT

size: .
D: .
J: TRBJ2-3
V: TRBV29-1
CDR3: CSVASAVSTDTQYF
DNA: TGCAGCGTTGCTTCCGCCGTTAGCACAGATACGCAGTATTTT

size: once
D: .
J: TRBJ1-2
V: TRBV5-4
CDR3: CASSLVSLTNYGYTF
DNA: TGTGCCAGCAGCTTGGTCTCCCTGACTAACTATGGCTACACCTTC

size: .
D: .
J: TRBJ1-1
V: TRBV4-1
CDR3: CASSQDGKVMNTEAFF
DNA: TGCGCCAGCAGCCAAGATGGGAAGGTTATGAACACTGAAGCTTTCTTT

size: .
D: .
J: TRBJ1-4
V: TRBV5-1
CDR3: CASSSRDARNEKLFF
DNA: TGCGCCAGCAGCTCCCGGGACGCTCGTAATGAAAAACTGTTTTTT

size: .
D: .
J: TRBJ1-1
V: TRBV6-5
CDR3: CASSYGQGLTEAFF
DNA: TGTGCCAGCAGTTACGGGCAGGGTCTCACTGAAGCTTTCTTT

size: .
D: .
J: TRBJ2-3
V: TRBV30
CDR3: CAWSVRDTQYF
DNA: TGTGCCTGGAGTGTACGAGATACGCAGTATTTT

size: .
D: TRBD2
J: TRBJ2-1
V: TRBV6-4
CDR3: CASSDSIERGEQFF
DNA: TGTGCCAGCAGTGACTCGATTGAGCGGGGGGAGCAGTTCTTC

size: .
D: .
J: TRBJ1-6
V: TRBV5-4
CDR3: CASSISTATGTLHF
DNA: TGTGCCAGCAGCATATCGACAGCGACCGGAACCCTCCACTTT

size: once
D: .
J: TRBJ1-1
V: TRBV15
CDR3: CATSGLYEAFF
DNA: TGTGCCACCAGCGGGCTTTACGAAGCTTTCTTT

size: .
D: TRBD1
J: TRBJ2-5
V: TRBV7-9
CDR3: CASSLETGSARETQYF
DNA: TGTGCCAGCAGCTTAGAGACAGGGAGTGCCCGAGAGACCCAGTACTTC

size: .
D: TRBD1
J: TRBJ1-6
V: TRBV11-2
CDR3: CASSPGQGADSPLHF
DNA: TGTGCCAGCAGCCCCGGACAGGGGGCCGATTCACCCCTCCACTTT

size: .
D: TRBD2
J: TRBJ2-6
V: TRBV5-1
CDR3: CARSWGGVNSGANVLTF
DNA: TGCGCCCGCAGCTGGGGGGGAGTAAACTCTGGGGCCAACGTCCTGACTTTC